The clone carrying this TCR beta chain was counted at least ten times. Its antigen is undetermined. As for time point: patch test 1, 2 weeks after DPC sensitization. As for treatment: therapeutic diphenylcyclopropenone sensitization with weekly scalp DPC. The study enrolled 18 to 70-year-old alopecia patients suitable for DPC. This entry comes from a study of human T cells and chemical hapten exposure. On the study more broadly: Each patient's scalp received weekly diphenylcyclopropenone throughout the roughly 23-week study. Points from the study as a whole: Having alopecia, donors may respond immunologically unlike healthy people.

As the library was built, unique molecular identifiers were attached to individual cDNA molecules. One entry per CDR3 protein, called by TCRdb with MiXCR from the RACE reads. The sample includes 300,000 to 450,000 distinct CDR3 sequences, 4.8% of them seen just once. The sample in question was whole blood, obtained in connection with sensitization to the hapten diphenylcyclopropenone (DPC). This receptor was identified in a woman aged 50 to 60 with alopecia areata. Some clones in this sample may be carry-over from other donors' samples.

The CDR3 sequence: CASSYGGYGNTIYF. The CDR3 DNA follows: TGTGCCAGCAGTTACGGAGGGTACGGAAACACCATATATTTT. The gene calls are TRBV6-5 and TRBJ1-3; D is undetermined. The CDR3 is 14 residues long. CDR1 and CDR2 (germline): MNHEY, SVGAGI. The V and J ends lost 2 bases and 4 bases respectively, with 9 bases between them.